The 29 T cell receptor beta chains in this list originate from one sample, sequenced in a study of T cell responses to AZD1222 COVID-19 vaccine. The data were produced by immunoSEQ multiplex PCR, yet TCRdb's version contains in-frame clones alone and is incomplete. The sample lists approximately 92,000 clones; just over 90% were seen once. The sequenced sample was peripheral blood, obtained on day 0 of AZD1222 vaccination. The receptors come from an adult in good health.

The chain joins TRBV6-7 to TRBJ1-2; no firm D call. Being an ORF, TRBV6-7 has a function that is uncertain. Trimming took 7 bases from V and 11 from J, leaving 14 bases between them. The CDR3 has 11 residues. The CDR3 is CASIRAGIYTF. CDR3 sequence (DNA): TGTGCCAGCATAAGGGCGGGGATATACACCTTC.

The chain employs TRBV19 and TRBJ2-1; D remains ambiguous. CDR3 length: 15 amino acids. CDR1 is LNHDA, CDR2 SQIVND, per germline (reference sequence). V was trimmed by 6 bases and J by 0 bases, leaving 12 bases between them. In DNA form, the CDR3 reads TGTGCCAGTAGACATGTCGTTGGCTCCTACAATGAGCAGTTCTTC. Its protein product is CASRHVVGSYNEQFF. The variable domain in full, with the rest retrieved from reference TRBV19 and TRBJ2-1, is DGGITQSPKYLFRKEGQNVTLSCEQNLNHDAMYWYRQDPGQGLRLIYYSQIVNDFQKGDIAEGYSVSREKKESFPLTVTSAQKNPTAFYLCASRHVVGSYNEQFFGPGTRLTVL.

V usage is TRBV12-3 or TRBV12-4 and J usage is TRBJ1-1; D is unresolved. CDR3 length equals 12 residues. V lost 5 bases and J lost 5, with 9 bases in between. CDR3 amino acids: CASSKGATEAFF. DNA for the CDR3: TGTGCCAGCAGTAAGGGCGCTACTGAAGCTTTCTTT.

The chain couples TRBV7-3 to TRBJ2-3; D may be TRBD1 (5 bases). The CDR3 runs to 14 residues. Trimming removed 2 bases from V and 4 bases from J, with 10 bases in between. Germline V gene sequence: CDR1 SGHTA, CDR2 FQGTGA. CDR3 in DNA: TGTGCCAGCAGCTTATTGTCAGGGTCAGATACGCAGTATTTT. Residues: CASSLLSGSDTQYF.

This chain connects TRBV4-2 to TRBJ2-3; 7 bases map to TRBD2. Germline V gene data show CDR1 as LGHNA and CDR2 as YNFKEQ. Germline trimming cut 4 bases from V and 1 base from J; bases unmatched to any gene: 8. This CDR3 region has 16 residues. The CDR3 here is CASSPSIGGGTDTQYF. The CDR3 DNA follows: TGTGCCAGCAGCCCAAGCATTGGGGGGGGCACAGATACGCAGTATTTT.

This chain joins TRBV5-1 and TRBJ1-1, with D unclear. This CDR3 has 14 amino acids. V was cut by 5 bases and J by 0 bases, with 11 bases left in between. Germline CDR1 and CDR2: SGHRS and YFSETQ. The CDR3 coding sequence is TGCGCCAGCAGTGTCGACGCTCTGAACACTGAAGCTTTCTTT. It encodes CASSVDALNTEAFF.

In DNA form, the CDR3 reads TGTGCCAGCAGCTCCCTTCGGGGATCTGGGGCCAACGTCCTGACTTTC. It yields the protein CASSSLRGSGANVLTF. This chain links TRBV7-8 with TRBJ2-6; tentatively, D is TRBD2 (5 bases). V shed 4 bases and J shed 1 base, with 11 bases lying between them. CDR1 is SGHVS and CDR2 is FQNEAQ in the germline V gene. The CDR3 has 16 residues.

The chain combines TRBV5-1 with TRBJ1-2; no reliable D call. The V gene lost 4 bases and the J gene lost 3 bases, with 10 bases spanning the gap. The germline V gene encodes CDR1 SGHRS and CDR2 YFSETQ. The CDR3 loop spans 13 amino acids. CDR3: CASSHPRDYGYTF. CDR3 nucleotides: TGCGCCAGCAGCCACCCGAGGGACTATGGCTACACCTTC.

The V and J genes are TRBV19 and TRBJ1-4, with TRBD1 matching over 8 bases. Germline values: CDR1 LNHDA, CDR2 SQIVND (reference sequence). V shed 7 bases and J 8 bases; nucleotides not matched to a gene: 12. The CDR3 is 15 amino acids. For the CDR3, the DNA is TGTGCCAGTACCGCAGGTGGACAGGGAGGCGAAAAACTGTTTTTT. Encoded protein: CASTAGGQGGEKLFF.

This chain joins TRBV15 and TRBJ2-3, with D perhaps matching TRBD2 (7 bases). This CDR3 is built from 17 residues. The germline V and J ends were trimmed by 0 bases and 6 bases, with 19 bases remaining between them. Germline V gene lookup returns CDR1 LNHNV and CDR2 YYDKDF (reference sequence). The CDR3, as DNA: TGTGCCACCAGCAGAGATCCCATGGGGGGGCCGAAGGATACGCAGTATTTT. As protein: CATSRDPMGGPKDTQYF. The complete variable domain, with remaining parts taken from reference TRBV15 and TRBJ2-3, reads DAMVIQNPRYQVTQFGKPVTLSCSQTLNHNVMYWYQQKSSQAPKLLFHYYDKDFNNEADTPDNFQSRRPNTSFCFLDIRSPGLGDTAMYLCATSRDPMGGPKDTQYFGPGTRLTVL.

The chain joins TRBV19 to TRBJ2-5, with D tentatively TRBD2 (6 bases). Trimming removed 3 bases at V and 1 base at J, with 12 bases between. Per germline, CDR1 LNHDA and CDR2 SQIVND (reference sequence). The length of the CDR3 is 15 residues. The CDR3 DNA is TGTGCCAGTAGTATCGGGGGACGAGGCCAAGAGACCCAGTACTTC. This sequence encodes CASSIGGRGQETQYF.

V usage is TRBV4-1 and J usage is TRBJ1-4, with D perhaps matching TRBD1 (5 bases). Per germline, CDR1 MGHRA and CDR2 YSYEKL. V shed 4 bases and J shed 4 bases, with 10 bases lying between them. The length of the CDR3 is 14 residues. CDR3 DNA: TGCGCCAGCAGCCCACAGGTCATTAATGAAAAACTGTTTTTT. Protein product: CASSPQVINEKLFF.

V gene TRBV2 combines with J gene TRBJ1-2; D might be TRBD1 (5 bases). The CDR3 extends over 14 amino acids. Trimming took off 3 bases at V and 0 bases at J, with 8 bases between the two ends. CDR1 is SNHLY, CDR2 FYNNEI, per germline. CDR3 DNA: TGTGCCAGCAGTGAGAGGGGAACTAACTATGGCTACACCTTC. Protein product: CASSERGTNYGYTF.

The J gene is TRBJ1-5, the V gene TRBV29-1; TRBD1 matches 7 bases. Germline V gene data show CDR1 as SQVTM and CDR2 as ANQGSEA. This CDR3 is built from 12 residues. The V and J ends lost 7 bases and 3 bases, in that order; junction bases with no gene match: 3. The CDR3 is CSAGQNNQPQHF. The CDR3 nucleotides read TGCAGCGCGGGACAGAACAATCAGCCCCAGCATTTT.

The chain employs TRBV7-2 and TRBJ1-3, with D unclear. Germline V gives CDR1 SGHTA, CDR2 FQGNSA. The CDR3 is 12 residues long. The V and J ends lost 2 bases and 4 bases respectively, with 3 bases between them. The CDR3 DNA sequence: TGTGCCAGCAGCTTATTCGGAAACACCATATATTTT. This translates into CASSLFGNTIYF.

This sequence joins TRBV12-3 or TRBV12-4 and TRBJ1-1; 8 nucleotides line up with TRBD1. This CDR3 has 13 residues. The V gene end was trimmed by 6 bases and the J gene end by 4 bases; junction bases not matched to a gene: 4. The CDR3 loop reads CASRNTGGTEAFF. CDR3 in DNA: TGTGCCAGCAGAAATACAGGGGGCACTGAAGCTTTCTTT.

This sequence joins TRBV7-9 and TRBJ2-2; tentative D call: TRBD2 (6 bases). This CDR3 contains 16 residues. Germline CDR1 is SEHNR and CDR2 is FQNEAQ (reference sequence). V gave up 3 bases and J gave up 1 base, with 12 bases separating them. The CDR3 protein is CASSLGGQGNTGELFF. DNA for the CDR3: TGTGCCAGCAGCTTGGGAGGTCAGGGGAACACCGGGGAGCTGTTTTTT.

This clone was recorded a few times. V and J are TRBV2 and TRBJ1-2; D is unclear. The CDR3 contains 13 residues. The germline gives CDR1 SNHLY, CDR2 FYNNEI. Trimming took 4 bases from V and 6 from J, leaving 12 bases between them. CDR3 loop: CASSVLVTHGYTF. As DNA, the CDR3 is TGTGCCAGCAGTGTATTGGTGACCCATGGCTACACCTTC.

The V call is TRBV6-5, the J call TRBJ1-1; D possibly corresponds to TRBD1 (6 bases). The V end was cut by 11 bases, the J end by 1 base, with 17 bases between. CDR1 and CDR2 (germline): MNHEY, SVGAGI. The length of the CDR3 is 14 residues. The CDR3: CAGTATGQNTEAFF. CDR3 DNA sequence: TGTGCCGGCACCGCGACAGGCCAGAACACTGAAGCTTTCTTT.

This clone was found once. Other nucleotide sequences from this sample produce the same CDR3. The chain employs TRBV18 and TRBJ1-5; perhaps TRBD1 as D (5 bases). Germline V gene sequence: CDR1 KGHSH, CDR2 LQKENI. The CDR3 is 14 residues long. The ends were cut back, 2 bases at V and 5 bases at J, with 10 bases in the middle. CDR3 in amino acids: CASSPGQGYQPQHF. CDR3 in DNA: TGTGCCAGCTCACCAGGTCAGGGTTATCAGCCCCAGCATTTT.

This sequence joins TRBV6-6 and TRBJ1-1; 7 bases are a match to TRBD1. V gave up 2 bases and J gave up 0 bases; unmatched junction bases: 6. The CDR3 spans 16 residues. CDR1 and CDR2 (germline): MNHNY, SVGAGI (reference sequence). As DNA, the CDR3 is TGTGCCAGCAGTTACCCGTACAGGGGATTGAACACTGAAGCTTTCTTT. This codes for CASSYPYRGLNTEAFF.

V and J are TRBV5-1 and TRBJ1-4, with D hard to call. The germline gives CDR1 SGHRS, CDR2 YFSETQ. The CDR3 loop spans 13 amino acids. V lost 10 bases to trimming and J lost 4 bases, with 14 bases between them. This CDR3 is CASATRFNEKLFF. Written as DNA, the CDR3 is TGCGCCTCAGCGACCAGGTTTAATGAAAAACTGTTTTTT.

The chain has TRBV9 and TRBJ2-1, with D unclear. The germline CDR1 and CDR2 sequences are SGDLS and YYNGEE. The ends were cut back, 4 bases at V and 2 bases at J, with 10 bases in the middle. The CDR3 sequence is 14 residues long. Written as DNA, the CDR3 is TGTGCCAGCAGCTTTGACCCGACCTACAATGAGCAGTTCTTC. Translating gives CASSFDPTYNEQFF.

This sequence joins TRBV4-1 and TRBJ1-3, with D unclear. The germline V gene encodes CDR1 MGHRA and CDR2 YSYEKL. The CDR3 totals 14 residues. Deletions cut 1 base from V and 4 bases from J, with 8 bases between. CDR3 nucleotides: TGCGCCAGCAGCCAAGCGTATCAGGGAAACACCATATATTTT. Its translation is CASSQAYQGNTIYF.

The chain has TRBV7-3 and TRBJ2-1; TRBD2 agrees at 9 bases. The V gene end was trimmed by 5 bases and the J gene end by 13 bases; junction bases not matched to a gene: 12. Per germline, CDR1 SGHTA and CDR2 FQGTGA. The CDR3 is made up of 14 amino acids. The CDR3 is CASSPTSSGVTQFF. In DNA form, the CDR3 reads TGTGCCAGCAGCCCGACTTCTAGCGGGGTAACCCAGTTCTTC.

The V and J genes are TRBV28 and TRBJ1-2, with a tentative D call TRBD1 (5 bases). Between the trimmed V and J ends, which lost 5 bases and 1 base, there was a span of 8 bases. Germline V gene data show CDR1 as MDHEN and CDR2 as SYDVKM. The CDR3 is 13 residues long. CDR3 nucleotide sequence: TGTGCCAGCAGTCAGGGCAGTAACTATGGCTACACCTTC. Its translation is CASSQGSNYGYTF.

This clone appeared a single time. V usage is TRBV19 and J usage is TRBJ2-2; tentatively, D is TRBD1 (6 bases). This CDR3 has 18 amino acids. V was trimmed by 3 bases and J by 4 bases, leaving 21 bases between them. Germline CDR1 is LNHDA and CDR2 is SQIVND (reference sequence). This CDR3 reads CASSMESTGYRITGELFF. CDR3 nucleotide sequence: TGTGCCAGTAGTATGGAAAGCACAGGGTATCGAATCACCGGGGAGCTGTTTTTT.

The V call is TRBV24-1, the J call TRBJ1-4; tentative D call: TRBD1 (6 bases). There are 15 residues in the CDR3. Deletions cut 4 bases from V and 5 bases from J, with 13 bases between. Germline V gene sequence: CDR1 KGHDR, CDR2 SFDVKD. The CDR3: CATSDLPDRNEKLFF. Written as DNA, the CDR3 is TGTGCCACCAGTGACCTCCCGGACAGAAATGAAAAACTGTTTTTT.

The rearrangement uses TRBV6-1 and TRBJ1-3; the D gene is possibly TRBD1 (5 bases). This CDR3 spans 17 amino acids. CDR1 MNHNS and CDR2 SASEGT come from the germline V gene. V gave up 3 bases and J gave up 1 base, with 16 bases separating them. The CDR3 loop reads CASSEVWWDQSGNTIYF. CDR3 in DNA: TGTGCCAGCAGTGAGGTGTGGTGGGACCAGTCTGGAAACACCATATATTTT.